One and the same sample provided the 24 T cell receptor beta chains below, sequenced in a study of T cell repertoires in cytomegalovirus infection. Their antigens are not known. From the reads, TCRdb called clonotypes with MiXCR, one entry per CDR3 protein. The sample records about 830,000 distinct CDR3 sequences, 30% to 35% being singletons. Sequencing was performed on cultured CD8+ T cells from PBMCs, taken from culture after CMV antigen stimulation. The receptors were sampled from a human donor in good health (CMV status not recorded). Some clones in this sample may be carry-over from other donors' samples.

The rearrangement uses TRBV5-6 and TRBJ1-2; TRBD1 is a possible D gene (5 bases). The CDR3 extends over 15 amino acids. Trimming removed 4 bases at V and 3 bases at J, with 16 bases between. The V gene's germline CDR1 is SGHDT and CDR2 YYEEEE. CDR3 sequence reads: CASSTRQTSDYGYTF. The DNA for the CDR3 is TGTGCCAGCAGCACTCGACAGACGTCTGACTATGGCTACACCTTC.

On this clonotype itself: A much larger clone lies a single base off, so this may be a read error. The chain employs TRBV10-3 and TRBJ2-7; D remains unclear. Germline loops: CDR1 ENHRY, CDR2 SYGVKD. CDR3 length equals 12 residues. The CDR3 nucleotides are TGTGTCATCAGTCAGATCCTCTACGAGCAGTACTTC. This codes for CVISQILYEQYF.

This clonotype has a handful of counts. The chain couples TRBV4-1 to TRBJ2-1; 8 bases agree with TRBD1. Trimming at V came to 2 bases and at J to 0 bases, leaving 3 bases not matched to a gene. Looked up from germline, CDR1 is MGHRA and CDR2 is YSYEKL. The CDR3 is 16 amino acids. The CDR3 region is CASSQRDRSSYNEQFF. CDR3 sequence (DNA): TGCGCCAGCAGCCAAAGGGACAGGAGCTCCTACAATGAGCAGTTCTTC.

CDR3 DNA sequence: TGTGCCAGTTGGTGGGGGGCGAACGGTGAAGCTTTCTTT. Translating gives CASWWGANGEAFF. The V and J genes are TRBV6-5 and TRBJ1-1, with TRBD1 as a possible D gene (6 bases). Germline V CDR1 and CDR2: MNHEY, SVGAGI. Trimming shortened V by 9 bases and J by 7 bases, and 18 bases separated the two germline ends. The CDR3 runs to 13 residues.

The chain employs TRBV10-3 and TRBJ2-2; D gene uncertain. The CDR3 is made up of 14 amino acids. The germline V and J ends were trimmed by 10 bases and 2 bases, with 14 bases remaining between them. Germline values: CDR1 ENHRY, CDR2 SYGVKD. The CDR3 coding sequence is TGTGCCACCTTGAGCCCAGCAAACACCGGGGAGCTGTTTTTT. Protein product: CATLSPANTGELFF.

CDR3 region: CASSQETSGGPSTYEQYF. DNA of the CDR3: TGCGCCAGCAGCCAAGAGACTAGCGGGGGGCCGTCGACCTACGAGCAGTACTTC. The V and J genes are TRBV4-1 and TRBJ2-7, with TRBD2 matching over 13 bases. V lost 0 bases to trimming and J lost 2 bases; unmatched junction nucleotides: 7. This CDR3 contains 18 residues. CDR1 is MGHRA, CDR2 YSYEKL, per germline.

The chain is built from TRBV7-9 and TRBJ2-3, with TRBD1 as a possible D gene (5 bases). V lost 5 bases, J lost 0 bases, and 15 bases lay in between. CDR1 is SEHNR and CDR2 is FQNEAQ in the germline V gene (reference sequence). The CDR3 totals 16 residues. CDR3 residues: CASSPQGGASTDTQYF. CDR3 DNA: TGTGCCAGCAGCCCCCAAGGTGGGGCCAGCACAGATACGCAGTATTTT.

V and J are TRBV4-3 and TRBJ2-3; TRBD2 matches at 7 bases. The CDR3 runs 15 residues. Germline V CDR1 and CDR2: LGHNA, YSLEER. The trim removed 2 bases at V and 4 bases at J, leaving 6 bases unmatched. The CDR3 coding sequence is TGCGCCAGCAGCCAAAGCGGGGTGGCACCAGATACGCAGTATTTT. Residues: CASSQSGVAPDTQYF.

The chain is built from TRBV6-5 and TRBJ2-1, with a tentative D call TRBD2 (5 bases). The V end was cut by 1 base, the J end by 9 bases, with 7 bases between. Germline lookup yields CDR1 MNHEY and CDR2 SVGAGI. The CDR3 is made up of 12 amino acids. The CDR3 DNA sequence: TGTGCCAGCAGTTACTTAGGGAGTGAGCAGTTCTTC. Translation gives CASSYLGSEQFF.

In its sample, this clonotype was seen a few times. This CDR3 is CATSRDYGGGNQPQHF. For the CDR3, the DNA is TGTGCCACCAGCAGAGATTACGGGGGCGGCAATCAGCCCCAGCATTTT. The rearrangement joins TRBV15 to TRBJ1-5, with D perhaps TRBD1 (6 bases). CDR3 length: 16 amino acids. The V end lost 0 bases, the J end lost 2 bases, and 11 bases lay between the germline ends. The germline V gene has CDR1 LNHNV and CDR2 YYDKDF (reference sequence).

This clonotype was found a few times. The chain combines TRBV19 with TRBJ2-6; 7 nucleotides match TRBD2. This CDR3 is built from 17 residues. J lost 4 bases, V lost 3 bases, and 9 bases had no gene match. Germline V gene sequence: CDR1 LNHDA, CDR2 SQIVND (reference sequence). The CDR3 DNA sequence: TGTGCCAGTAGTATGTTAGGAGGGAGGGCCGGGGCCAACGTCCTGACTTTC. Protein product: CASSMLGGRAGANVLTF.

This clonotype occurred once. The rearrangement joins TRBV3-1 to TRBJ2-1, with D perhaps assigned TRBD1 or TRBD2 (5 bases each). The germline V gene has CDR1 LGHDT and CDR2 YNNKEL (reference sequence). V was pared by 1 base and J by 6 bases, with 25 bases between. CDR3 length equals 19 residues. This CDR3 is CASSQVRTGPGVVFNEQFF. The CDR3 coding sequence is TGTGCCAGCAGCCAAGTTCGGACGGGACCCGGGGTCGTCTTCAATGAGCAGTTCTTC.

At least ten counts were recorded for this clonotype. The rearrangement uses TRBV7-9 and TRBJ2-1; D is perhaps TRBD1 (6 bases). The CDR3 extends over 13 amino acids. The germline V and J ends were trimmed by 8 bases and 7 bases, with 15 bases remaining between them. The germline CDR1 and CDR2 sequences are SEHNR and FQNEAQ (reference sequence). The CDR3 spells CASYRTAENEQFF. DNA of the CDR3: TGTGCCAGCTACCGGACAGCGGAGAATGAGCAGTTCTTC. The entire variable domain, with the rest obtained from reference TRBV7-9 and TRBJ2-1, is as follows: DTGVSQNPRHKITKRGQNVTFRCDPISEHNRLYWYRQTLGQGPEFLTYFQNEAQLEKSRLLSDRFSAERPKGSFSTLEIQRTEQGDSAMYLCASYRTAENEQFFGPGTRLTVL.

The chain employs TRBV7-9 and TRBJ1-3; possibly TRBD1 for D (5 bases). Germline loops: CDR1 SEHNR, CDR2 FQNEAQ (reference sequence). This CDR3 comprises 16 residues. The V gene lost 5 bases and the J gene lost 6 bases, with 20 bases spanning the gap. The CDR3 region has the DNA TGTGCCAGCAGCAGATTGGGGCAGGACGAGGCAAACACCATATATTTT. Protein product: CASSRLGQDEANTIYF.

This rearrangement joins TRBV7-8 to TRBJ1-1; D is uncertain. Trimming left V 2 bases short and J 6 bases short, with 4 bases between. Germline CDR1 and CDR2: SGHVS and FQNEAQ. The CDR3 is made up of 11 amino acids. The CDR3 nucleotides are TGTGCCAGCAGCTTATTATCTGAAGCTTTCTTT. It yields the protein CASSLLSEAFF.

This clonotype was recorded many times. The chain couples TRBV6-4 to TRBJ2-3; 11 positions match TRBD1. J lost 4 bases, V lost 4 bases, and 1 base had no gene match. In germline, CDR1 is MRHNA, CDR2 SNTAGT. The CDR3 totals 14 residues. The CDR3 coding sequence is TGTGCCAGCAGTGGGACAGGGGGCGCAGATACGCAGTATTTT. This encodes CASSGTGGADTQYF.

The chain employs TRBV4-1 and TRBJ1-6, with D tentatively TRBD1 (5 bases). Per germline, CDR1 MGHRA and CDR2 YSYEKL. Trimming pared 3 bases from V and 10 bases from J, leaving 10 bases between. The CDR3 loop spans 13 amino acids. CDR3 sequence (DNA): TGCGCCAGCAGCCAGCACCAGGGCTCACCCCTCCACTTT. Protein sequence: CASSQHQGSPLHF.

The chain couples TRBV20-1 to TRBJ1-1; D is ambiguous. The CDR3 totals 14 residues. Per the germline V gene, CDR1 is DFQATT and CDR2 is SNEGSKA (reference sequence). V gave up 8 bases and J gave up 1 base, with 17 bases separating them. DNA of the CDR3: TGCAGTCCCCCCGGCGAGTCTGGGAACACTGAAGCTTTCTTT. Protein product: CSPPGESGNTEAFF.

This clonotype was recorded a few times. The gene calls are TRBV20-1 and TRBJ1-5; D possibly corresponds to TRBD1 (5 bases). Germline V gene lookup returns CDR1 DFQATT and CDR2 SNEGSKA (reference sequence). V lost 6 bases and J 8 bases, leaving 11 bases between the germline ends. CDR3 size: 11 residues. The CDR3 DNA sequence: TGCAGTGCCAGGGAGGGGAAGCCCCAGCATTTT. Its translation: CSAREGKPQHF.

The table lists this clonotype with a few counts. The V and J genes are TRBV9 and TRBJ2-1; D is perhaps TRBD1 or TRBD2 (5 bases each). This CDR3 spans 17 amino acids. The germline CDR1 and CDR2 sequences are SGDLS and YYNGEE. V lost 0 bases and J lost 0, with 13 bases in between. CDR3 loop: CASSVGGSASSYNEQFF. The CDR3 nucleotides are TGTGCCAGCAGCGTAGGGGGGTCCGCAAGCTCCTACAATGAGCAGTTCTTC.

The CDR3 protein is CATPQAGGVPVNTEAFF. The CDR3, as DNA: TGTGCCACCCCTCAAGCTGGAGGGGTTCCTGTGAACACTGAAGCTTTCTTT. The rearrangement joins TRBV27 to TRBJ1-1, with D maybe TRBD1 (5 bases). The V end was cut by 10 bases, the J end by 0 bases, with 24 bases between. The CDR3 has 17 amino acids. Per germline, CDR1 MNHEY and CDR2 SMNVEV (reference sequence).

The chain has TRBV4-2 and TRBJ2-5; 8 bases line up with TRBD2. Germline loops: CDR1 LGHNA, CDR2 YNFKEQ. J was trimmed by 1 base and V by 0 bases; bases with no gene match: 7. The CDR3 length is 17 residues. This chain's CDR3 is CASSQDWPGRVQETQYF. The CDR3 coding sequence is TGTGCCAGCAGCCAAGATTGGCCCGGGAGGGTCCAAGAGACCCAGTACTTC.

This clonotype has a single count. The chain carries TRBV7-6 and TRBJ2-1; 7 bases are a match to TRBD2. There are 15 residues in the CDR3. CDR1 SGHVS and CDR2 FNYEAQ come from the germline V gene. J was trimmed by 5 bases and V by 0 bases; bases with no gene match: 4. The CDR3 DNA reads as TGTGCCAGCAGCTTAGCACCGGGACTAAACAATGAGCAGTTCTTC. Amino acid sequence: CASSLAPGLNNEQFF.

This clonotype was seen a handful of times. This sequence joins TRBV12-3 or TRBV12-4 and TRBJ2-1; D is unclear. V gave up 5 bases and J gave up 3 bases, with 23 bases separating them. This CDR3 is 18 amino acids long. The CDR3 here is CASSPFGIKPPYYNEQFF. CDR3 coding DNA: TGTGCCAGCAGTCCCTTTGGTATCAAGCCCCCCTACTACAATGAGCAGTTCTTC.